Presented here are 8 T cell receptor beta chains from one specimen sequenced in a study of radiation and T cells in renal cell carcinoma. TCRdb's copy holds only in-frame clones and misses some; the assay was immunoSEQ multiplex PCR. The table lists some 9,800 clones, approximately 60% of them singletons. Treatment in this sample: treatment-naive control, cytoreductive nephrectomy. Sequenced here: tumor tissue, sampled from a patient whose treatment was nephrectomy without radiotherapy. These TCRs come from a man between 60 and 75 years old with renal cell carcinoma.

The chain employs TRBV18 and TRBJ2-1; D is possibly TRBD2 (5 bases). This CDR3 spans 12 amino acids. From germline, CDR1 is KGHSH and CDR2 LQKENI. Trimming left V 3 bases short and J 8 bases short, with 8 bases between. This chain's CDR3 is CASSPGGDEQFF. In DNA form, the CDR3 reads TGTGCCAGCTCACCCGGAGGCGATGAGCAGTTCTTC. Looking up the rest from reference TRBV18 and TRBJ2-1 gives the full variable domain: NAGVMQNPRHLVRRRGQEARLRCSPMKGHSHVYWYRQLPEEGLKFMVYLQKENIIDESGMPKERFSAEFPKEGPSILRIQQVVRGDSAAYFCASSPGGDEQFFGPGTRLTVL.

This clone was found a few times. V is TRBV28 and J is TRBJ1-2, with 8 nucleotides matching TRBD1. CDR3 length: 14 residues. The V gene's germline CDR1 is MDHEN and CDR2 SYDVKM. V was pared by 7 bases and J by 5 bases, with 9 bases of the junction left unmatched. This chain's CDR3 is CASTSGGDRYGYTF. DNA for the CDR3: TGTGCCAGCACGTCAGGGGGCGATCGGTATGGCTACACCTTC.

This chain uses TRBV5-8 with TRBJ2-3, with TRBD1 matching 11 bases. Looked up from germline, CDR1 is SGHTS and CDR2 is YDEGEE. J was trimmed by 4 bases and V by 5 bases; bases with no gene match: 6. This CDR3 is 15 amino acids long. CDR3 DNA: TGTGCCAGCAGGTCGGGACAGGGGGTAGCAGATACGCAGTATTTT. Translated, it gives CASRSGQGVADTQYF.

This clone was observed a handful of times. The chain employs TRBV10-3 and TRBJ2-7; D gene uncertain. This CDR3 is built from 15 residues. The ends were cut back, 0 bases at V and 2 bases at J, with 11 bases in the middle. Germline values: CDR1 ENHRY, CDR2 SYGVKD. The CDR3 protein is CAISESLGQAYEQYF. In nucleotides, the CDR3 is TGTGCCATCAGTGAGTCACTGGGTCAGGCCTACGAGCAGTACTTC.

The chain uses TRBV2 and TRBJ2-7; 9 bases align to TRBD2. Looked up from germline, CDR1 is SNHLY and CDR2 is FYNNEI. Trimming removed 4 bases from V and 2 bases from J; junction bases left unmatched: 6. This CDR3 spans 15 amino acids. CDR3 nucleotides: TGTGCCAGCAGTGTGAAGCGGGAGGATCCCTACGAGCAGTACTTC. Protein: CASSVKREDPYEQYF.

V gene TRBV5-1 combines with J gene TRBJ2-3; 10 bases match TRBD2. The CDR3 length is 17 residues. After removal of 0 bases from V and 0 bases from J, the junction contained 4 bases not matched to a gene. Looked up from germline, CDR1 is SGHRS and CDR2 is YFSETQ. CDR3 loop: CASSLAVTSGSTDTQYF. The CDR3 DNA sequence: TGCGCCAGCAGCTTGGCCGTGACTAGCGGGAGCACAGATACGCAGTATTTT.

The chain couples TRBV27 to TRBJ2-5; TRBD1 agrees at 9 bases. Germline CDR1 MNHEY, CDR2 SMNVEV (reference sequence). The CDR3 length is 14 residues. V trimming: 5 bases; J trimming: 5 bases; junction bases outside the gene matches: 6. The CDR3 sequence is CASSADRGMETQYF. The CDR3 DNA reads TGTGCCAGCAGTGCAGACAGGGGGATGGAGACCCAGTACTTC.

The chain uses TRBV5-6 and TRBJ2-3; 9 bases agree with TRBD2. Per the germline V gene, CDR1 is SGHDT and CDR2 is YYEEEE. The CDR3 has 15 amino acids. The trim removed 1 base at V and 3 bases at J, leaving 3 bases unmatched. CDR3 amino acids: CASSLRLAGTDTQYF. The CDR3 nucleotides read TGTGCCAGCAGCTTGCGGCTAGCGGGGACAGATACGCAGTATTTT.